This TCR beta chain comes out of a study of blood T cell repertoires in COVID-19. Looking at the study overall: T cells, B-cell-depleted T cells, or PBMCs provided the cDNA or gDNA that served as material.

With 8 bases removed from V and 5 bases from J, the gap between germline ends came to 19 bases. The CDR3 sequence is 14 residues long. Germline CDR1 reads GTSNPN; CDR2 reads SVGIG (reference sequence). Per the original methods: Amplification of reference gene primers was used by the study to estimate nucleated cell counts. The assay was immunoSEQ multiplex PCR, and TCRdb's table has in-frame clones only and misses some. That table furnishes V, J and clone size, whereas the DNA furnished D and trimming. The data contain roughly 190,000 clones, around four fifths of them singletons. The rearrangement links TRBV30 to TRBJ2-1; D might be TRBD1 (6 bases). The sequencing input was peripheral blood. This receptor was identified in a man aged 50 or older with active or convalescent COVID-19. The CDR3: CAGIDRWTHNEQFF. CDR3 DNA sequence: TGTGCCGGGATAGACAGGTGGACACACAATGAGCAGTTCTTC.